Each of the 6 T cell receptor beta chains below was sequenced from the same sample in a study of T cells in Graves' hyperthyroidism and ophthalmopathy. RNA transcripts were the template for amplifying TCR beta CDR3 regions. Primed by the HTBI set, a first-round RT-PCR was run on the TCR CDR3. TCRdb used MiXCR to reprocess the multiplex PCR reads, holding one entry per CDR3 protein. The sample shows about 710,000 distinct CDR3 sequences, roughly 15% of them seen only once. What was sequenced was blood. All receptors derive from a man in his late teens or twenties with Graves' hyperthyroidism.

The CDR3 is CASSPGGAYEKLFF. CDR3 in DNA: TGCGCCAGCAGCCCGGGGGGGGCTTATGAAAAACTGTTTTTT. The J gene is TRBJ1-4, the V gene TRBV5-1; TRBD1 might be the D (6 bases). Trimming shortened V by 4 bases and J by 6 bases, and 13 bases separated the two germline ends. Looked up from germline, CDR1 is SGHRS and CDR2 is YFSETQ. The CDR3 sequence is 14 residues long.

The rearrangement joins TRBV7-9 to TRBJ1-6; D remains unclear. Trimming stripped 7 bases from V and 7 bases from J, with 14 bases between. The CDR3 totals 14 residues. The V gene's germline CDR1 is SEHNR and CDR2 FQNEAQ (reference sequence). DNA for the CDR3: TGTGCCAGCATTGACGGCTTTAGGAATTCACCCCTCCACTTT. Protein: CASIDGFRNSPLHF.

This clonotype appeared a few times. The chain is built from TRBV7-3 and TRBJ1-2, with unresolved D. The CDR3 contains 13 residues. Germline lookup yields CDR1 SGHTA and CDR2 FQGTGA. Trimming shortened V by 1 base and J by 4 bases, and 7 bases separated the two germline ends. The CDR3 protein is CASSLNSVYGYTF. In nucleotides, the CDR3 is TGTGCCAGCAGCTTAAACAGTGTCTATGGCTACACCTTC.

The rearrangement uses TRBV6-1 and TRBJ2-5; a possible D gene is TRBD2 (6 bases). CDR3 size: 14 residues. The V and J ends lost 8 bases and 3 bases respectively, with 16 bases between them. Germline CDR1 and CDR2: MNHNS and SASEGT. CDR3 residues: CASSFAGRKETQYF. The CDR3 nucleotides read TGTGCCAGCTCCTTCGCAGGGAGGAAAGAGACCCAGTACTTC.

The chain is built from TRBV29-1 and TRBJ1-3; D is uncertain. Trimming left V 4 bases short and J 4 bases short, with 14 bases between. The V gene's germline CDR1 is SQVTM and CDR2 ANQGSEA. The CDR3 contains 14 residues. CDR3: CSVVIRDTGNTIYF. The CDR3 nucleotides are TGCAGCGTTGTAATCCGAGACACCGGAAACACCATATATTTT.

This clonotype was observed a handful of times. The rearrangement uses TRBV5-4 and TRBJ2-4, with a weak D call TRBD1 (6 bases). Trimming took 3 bases from V and 3 from J, leaving 10 bases between them. The CDR3 runs to 14 residues. CDR1 and CDR2 from the germline V gene are SGHNT and YYREEE (reference sequence). The CDR3 nucleotides are TGTGCCAGCAGCTCGCAGGGGATCAAAAACATTCAGTACTTC. It translates to CASSSQGIKNIQYF.